A single sample gave rise to the 15 T cell receptor beta chains below, sequenced in a study of blood T cell repertoires in COVID-19. Clones were sequenced by immunoSEQ multiplex PCR, and TCRdb holds only the in-frame ones, with some missing. Among over 200,000 clones listed, 80% to 90% were seen once. The sequencing sample was made of PBMCs or T cells enriched from blood (not recorded which). Receptors were obtained from a woman aged 25 to 39 who had been exposed to COVID-19.

This chain links TRBV30 with TRBJ2-2, with D possibly TRBD1 on 5 matching bases. CDR3 length equals 11 residues. V lost 4 bases, J lost 13 bases, and 13 bases lay in between. Per germline, CDR1 GTSNPN and CDR2 SVGIG (reference sequence). CDR3 sequence: CAWKWGGGLFF. The CDR3 bases are TGTGCCTGGAAGTGGGGCGGTGGGCTGTTTTTT.

J is TRBJ2-7 and V is TRBV19; 7 bases are shared with TRBD1. The CDR3 covers 14 residues. Germline V gene data show CDR1 as LNHDA and CDR2 as SQIVND (reference sequence). The ends lost 9 bases at V and 1 base at J; junction bases unmatched: 9. The CDR3 DNA reads as TGTGCCAGCCGAGGAACAGGGGTTTCCTACGAGCAGTACTTC. Residues: CASRGTGVSYEQYF. The full variable domain, completed using reference TRBV19 and TRBJ2-7, is DGGITQSPKYLFRKEGQNVTLSCEQNLNHDAMYWYRQDPGQGLRLIYYSQIVNDFQKGDIAEGYSVSREKKESFPLTVTSAQKNPTAFYLCASRGTGVSYEQYFGPGTRLTVT.

The chain has TRBV5-3 and TRBJ1-1, with a tentative D call TRBD1 (6 bases). TRBV5-3 belongs to the ORF category, with a function that is uncertain. The V gene lost 1 base and the J gene lost 2 bases, with 30 bases spanning the gap. The CDR3 has 21 residues. This CDR3 reads CARSLTGPVIEARGGNTEAFF. The CDR3 nucleotides read TGTGCCAGAAGCTTGACAGGGCCAGTTATTGAGGCGAGAGGGGGAAACACTGAAGCTTTCTTT.

The CDR3 region is CASSIISDEQFF. DNA for the CDR3: TGTGCCAGCAGCATTATCTCCGATGAGCAGTTCTTC. The chain links TRBV5-4 to TRBJ2-1; D unresolved. The V gene lost 4 bases and the J gene lost 8 bases, with 10 bases spanning the gap. CDR3 length: 12 residues. Germline V CDR1 and CDR2: SGHNT, YYREEE (reference sequence).

The V gene is TRBV15, the J gene TRBJ2-1, with D tentatively TRBD1 (6 bases). Deletions cut 0 bases from V and 2 bases from J, with 17 bases between. The CDR3 has 18 amino acids. Germline V CDR1 and CDR2: LNHNV, YYDKDF (reference sequence). CDR3 DNA: TGTGCCACCAGCAGAGATCTCTCAGGGGCAGGGGCCTACAATGAGCAGTTCTTC. It translates to CATSRDLSGAGAYNEQFF.

This rearrangement joins TRBV27 to TRBJ1-5; a possible D gene is TRBD1 (5 bases). The V and J ends lost 2 bases and 1 base respectively, with 12 bases between them. This CDR3 contains 16 residues. The germline CDR1 and CDR2 sequences are MNHEY and SMNVEV (reference sequence). CDR3: CASSLGAGWSNQPQHF. CDR3 sequence (DNA): TGTGCCAGCAGTTTAGGGGCGGGATGGAGCAATCAGCCCCAGCATTTT.

The chain has TRBV16 and TRBJ1-5, with 12 bases identical to TRBD1. The V gene end was trimmed by 1 base and the J gene end by 2 bases; junction bases not matched to a gene: 3. CDR3 length: 17 amino acids. The germline CDR1 and CDR2 sequences are KGHSY and FQNENV. In nucleotides, the CDR3 is TGTGCCAGCAGCCAATTCGGGACAGGGGGCCGCAATCAGCCCCAGCATTTT. It translates to CASSQFGTGGRNQPQHF. Looking up the rest from reference TRBV16 and TRBJ1-5 gives the full variable domain: GEEVAQTPKHLVRGEGQKAKLYCAPIKGHSYVFWYQQVLKNEFKFLISFQNENVFDETGMPKERFSAKCLPNSPCSLEIQATKLEDSAVYFCASSQFGTGGRNQPQHFGDGTRLSIL.

The chain combines TRBV5-4 with TRBJ2-2; 10 bases agree with TRBD2. The CDR3 totals 16 residues. CDR1 and CDR2 from the germline V gene are SGHNT and YYREEE (reference sequence). With V trimmed by 4 bases and J by 4 bases, 7 bases remained unmatched. The CDR3 DNA reads TGTGCCAGCAGCCCACGAGCGGGAGGGACCACCGGGGAGCTGTTTTTT. It specifies CASSPRAGGTTGELFF.

The chain uses TRBV5-6 and TRBJ2-2; 7 nucleotides match TRBD2. The germline V gene has CDR1 SGHDT and CDR2 YYEEEE. This CDR3 comprises 17 residues. Unmatched junction bases numbered 15, after V lost 5 bases and J lost 5 bases. The CDR3 bases are TGTGCCAGCAGTCAAAGTCTTGCGGGAGCACTTACCGGGGAGCTGTTTTTT. It translates to CASSQSLAGALTGELFF.

V usage is TRBV25-1 and J usage is TRBJ1-2; tentatively, D is TRBD1 (6 bases). CDR1 is MGHDK, CDR2 SYGVNS, per germline. V shed 1 base and J shed 0 bases, with 18 bases lying between them. The CDR3 extends over 18 amino acids. This CDR3 is CASSEWRIPGHSNYGYTF. The CDR3 DNA sequence: TGTGCCAGCAGTGAATGGCGTATACCGGGACACTCTAACTATGGCTACACCTTC.

The genes are TRBV7-9 and TRBJ2-3, with D maybe TRBD1 (5 bases). V gave up 1 base and J gave up 0 bases, with 11 bases separating them. Germline CDR1 reads SEHNR; CDR2 reads FQNEAQ (reference sequence). The CDR3 has 16 residues. The CDR3 nucleotides read TGTGCCAGCAGCTTAGGACAGCATACTAGCACAGATACGCAGTATTTT. Its translation: CASSLGQHTSTDTQYF. Variable domain in full (rest from reference TRBV7-9 and TRBJ2-3): DTGVSQNPRHKITKRGQNVTFRCDPISEHNRLYWYRQTLGQGPEFLTYFQNEAQLEKSRLLSDRFSAERPKGSFSTLEIQRTEQGDSAMYLCASSLGQHTSTDTQYFGPGTRLTVL.

The chain joins TRBV29-1 to TRBJ1-2; no definite D call. Germline lookup yields CDR1 SQVTM and CDR2 ANQGSEA. Trimming took 7 bases from V and 10 from J, leaving 16 bases between them. The CDR3 consists of 11 residues. The DNA for the CDR3 is TGCAGCGCTGGAGGATCGGCGGACTACACCTTC. This gives the protein CSAGGSADYTF.

The genes are TRBV5-5 and TRBJ1-5; a possible D gene is TRBD1 (6 bases). The length of the CDR3 is 16 residues. Trimming took off 4 bases at V and 0 bases at J, with 14 bases between the two ends. The germline gives CDR1 SGHKS, CDR2 YYEKEE (reference sequence). CDR3 residues: CASSKGQPNSNQPQHF. The CDR3 coding sequence is TGTGCCAGCAGCAAAGGACAGCCTAATAGCAATCAGCCCCAGCATTTT.

This chain connects TRBV7-9 to TRBJ2-1, with D tentatively TRBD1 (6 bases). The CDR3 runs 15 residues. Looked up from germline, CDR1 is SEHNR and CDR2 is FQNEAQ (reference sequence). The V gene lost 1 base and the J gene lost 7 bases, with 14 bases spanning the gap. CDR3 region: CASSLVPGTTNEQFF. The CDR3 DNA reads TGTGCCAGCAGCTTAGTGCCCGGGACAACTAATGAGCAGTTCTTC.

The chain couples TRBV20-1 to TRBJ2-7, with TRBD2 as a possible D gene (5 bases). Germline-derived CDR1 and CDR2 are DFQATT and SNEGSKA (reference sequence). V lost 3 bases, J lost 4 bases, and 10 bases lay in between. The CDR3 has 12 amino acids. The DNA for the CDR3 is TGCAGTGCTAGTAGGACTCAATACGAGCAGTACTTC. This encodes CSASRTQYEQYF.